This T cell receptor (beta chain) was documented in a study of blood T cell repertoires in COVID-19. Study-wide context: Samples of COVID-19 (acute and convalescent) were obtained from the United States, Italy and Spain. Nucleic acid was either cDNA or gDNA, and it came from T cells, B-cell-depleted T cells, or PBMCs.

Generated by immunoSEQ multiplex PCR, the TCRdb table keeps only in-frame clones and is missing some. The table includes fewer than 500,000 clones, 87% detected once. The study recruited people aged about 18 to 90 years across approximately 25 US areas. Categorization into cohorts depended on clinical history that participants reported. This receptor was taken from a young woman with acute COVID-19. Sequencing was carried out using PBMCs or T cells enriched from blood (not recorded which).

DNA for the CDR3: TGTGCCAGCAGTCCAACCACCGGTGTGAACACTGAAGCTTTCTTT. Translated: CASSPTTGVNTEAFF. J is TRBJ1-1 and V is TRBV27; D not certain. Trimming stripped 5 bases from V and 0 bases from J, with 13 bases between. The CDR3 totals 15 residues. Germline CDR1 and CDR2: MNHEY and SMNVEV (reference sequence).